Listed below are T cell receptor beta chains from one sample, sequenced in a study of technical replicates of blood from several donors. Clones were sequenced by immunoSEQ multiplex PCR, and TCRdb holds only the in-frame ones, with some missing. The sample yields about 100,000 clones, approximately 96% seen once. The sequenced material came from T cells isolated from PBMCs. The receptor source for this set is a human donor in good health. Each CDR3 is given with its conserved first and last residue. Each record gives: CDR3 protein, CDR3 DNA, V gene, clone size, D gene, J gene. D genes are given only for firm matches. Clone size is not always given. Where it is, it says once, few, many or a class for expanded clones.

CASSLFGSSYEQYF	TGTGCCAGCAGCTTGTTTGGCAGCTCCTACGAGCAGTACTTC	TRBV5-4	.	.	TRBJ2-7
CASSFPAGNTIYF	TGTGCCAGCAGCTTTCCCGCTGGAAACACCATATATTTT	TRBV7-2	.	.	TRBJ1-3
CASSLGGQPINEKLFF	TGTGCCAGCAGCTTAGGGGGGCAGCCGATTAATGAAAAACTGTTTTTT	TRBV7-9	.	.	TRBJ1-4
CASFLTPGSTEAFF	TGTGCCAGCTTCCTTACTCCCGGTTCCACTGAAGCTTTCTTT	TRBV6-6	.	.	TRBJ1-1
CASSLDRQGGEKLFF	TGTGCCAGCAGCTTGGACAGGCAGGGGGGTGAAAAACTGTTTTTT	TRBV5-4	.	TRBD1	TRBJ1-4
CASSPGAYGYTF	TGTGCCAGCAGCCCAGGGGCCTATGGCTACACCTTC	TRBV27	.	.	TRBJ1-2
CASSLIGQGWGGYTF	TGTGCCAGCAGTTTGATAGGACAGGGGTGGGGTGGCTACACCTTC	TRBV28	.	TRBD1	TRBJ1-2
CASSFDSTPEKLFF	TGTGCCAGCAGCTTCGACAGCACTCCGGAAAAACTGTTTTTT	TRBV7-9	.	.	TRBJ1-4
CASSAGGWGGYTF	TGTGCCAGCAGTGCAGGGGGTTGGGGTGGCTACACCTTC	TRBV25-1	.	TRBD1	TRBJ1-2
CASSLEAGTYEQYF	TGTGCCAGCAGCTTAGAGGCAGGGACCTACGAGCAGTACTTC	TRBV11-1	.	.	TRBJ2-7
CSVLSRGDQETQYF	TGCAGCGTTCTATCCAGGGGGGATCAAGAGACCCAGTACTTC	TRBV29-1	.	.	TRBJ2-5
CASSLQGNTIYF	TGTGCCAGCAGTCTACAGGGAAACACCATATATTTT	TRBV28	.	.	TRBJ1-3
CAWSNRGYGYTF	TGTGCCTGGAGTAACAGGGGCTATGGCTACACCTTC	TRBV30	.	TRBD1	TRBJ1-2
CASTPVRGGWVNEQFF	TGCGCCAGCACCCCTGTGAGGGGAGGCTGGGTCAATGAGCAGTTCTTC	TRBV4-1	.	.	TRBJ2-1
CASMVPGLGGKNTGELFF	TGTGCCAGCATGGTGCCCGGCTTGGGGGGGAAAAACACCGGGGAGCTGTTTTTT	TRBV27	.	TRBD2	TRBJ2-2
CASSKIFDTDNEQFF	TGTGCCAGCAGCAAAATTTTCGACACAGACAATGAGCAGTTCTTC	TRBV6-6	.	.	TRBJ2-1
CASSGGTVNVLTF	TGTGCCAGCAGTGGCGGGACAGTCAACGTCCTGACTTTC	TRBV28	.	.	TRBJ2-6
CASSIRDRGADTEAFF	TGTGCCAGTAGTATCCGGGACAGGGGCGCAGACACTGAAGCTTTCTTT	TRBV19	.	TRBD1	TRBJ1-1
CSVGFSNRHQPQHF	TGCAGCGTTGGTTTTAGCAATAGGCATCAGCCCCAGCATTTT	TRBV29-1	.	.	TRBJ1-5
CAISGDGTSNLNEQFF	TGTGCCATCAGTGGTGACGGGACTAGTAATTTAAATGAGCAGTTCTTC	TRBV10-3	.	TRBD2	TRBJ2-1
CASSSGRNLANEQFF	TGTGCCAGCTCTAGCGGGAGGAACCTTGCCAATGAGCAGTTCTTC	TRBV9	.	TRBD2	TRBJ2-1
CASSSERGLRNTEAFF	TGTGCCAGCAGCTCCGAGCGGGGGCTGAGGAACACTGAAGCTTTCTTT	TRBV5-4	.	.	TRBJ1-1
CASSEQNSPLHF	TGTGCCAGCAGCGAGCAAAATTCACCCCTCCACTTT	TRBV5-8	.	.	TRBJ1-6
CASSQTTGGYEQYF	TGCGCCAGCAGCCAGACAACAGGGGGTTACGAGCAGTACTTC	TRBV4-1	.	TRBD1	TRBJ2-7
CASRWLESTEAFF	TGTGCCAGCAGGTGGTTGGAGTCCACTGAAGCTTTCTTT	TRBV7-6	once	.	TRBJ1-1
CASSEKQEYTEAFF	TGTGCCAGCAGTGAAAAGCAGGAATACACTGAAGCTTTCTTT	TRBV2	.	.	TRBJ1-1
CASSQDQGDRGLIHGELFF	TGTGCCAGCAGCCAAGATCAAGGGGACAGGGGGCTTATCCACGGGGAGCTGTTTTTT	TRBV14	.	TRBD1	TRBJ2-2
CASSYSWEGSTEAFF	TGTGCCAGCAGTTACTCCTGGGAGGGGAGCACTGAAGCTTTCTTT	TRBV6-6	.	.	TRBJ1-1